This T cell receptor beta chain was found in a study of shared clonotypes between healthy human individuals. Per germline, CDR1 MNHEY and CDR2 SMNVEV (reference sequence). V was cut by 5 bases and J by 7 bases, with 11 bases left in between. CDR3 length equals 13 residues. Profiled with immunoSEQ multiplex PCR; TCRdb holds only in-frame clones, not every one. The sample carries roughly 1.5 million clones, approximately 98% recorded once. This clonotype was obtained from a man in his thirties or forties in good health. Sequencing input: naive CD4+ T cells sorted from blood. Stated subset: CD45RA+ positively selected. This chain links TRBV27 with TRBJ2-2; possibly TRBD2 for D (6 bases). This CDR3 is CASSVISGGELFF. As DNA, the CDR3 is TGTGCCAGCAGTGTCATTAGCGGCGGGGAGCTGTTTTTT.